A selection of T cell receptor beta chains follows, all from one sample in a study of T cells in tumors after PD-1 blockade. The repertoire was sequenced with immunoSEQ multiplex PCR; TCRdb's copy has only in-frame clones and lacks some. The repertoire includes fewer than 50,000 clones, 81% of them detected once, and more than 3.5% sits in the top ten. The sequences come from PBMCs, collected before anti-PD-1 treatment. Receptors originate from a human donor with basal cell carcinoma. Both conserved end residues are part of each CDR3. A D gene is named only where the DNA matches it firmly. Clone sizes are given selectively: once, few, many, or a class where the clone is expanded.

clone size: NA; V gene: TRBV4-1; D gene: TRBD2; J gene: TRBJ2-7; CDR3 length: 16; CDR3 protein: CASSQDYSGGKDEQYF; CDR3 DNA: TGCGCCAGCAGCCAAGATTACAGCGGGGGTAAGGACGAGCAGTACTTC
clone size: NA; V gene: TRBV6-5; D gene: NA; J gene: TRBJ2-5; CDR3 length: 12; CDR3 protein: CATYRAGETQYF; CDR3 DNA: TGTGCCACCTACAGGGCGGGGGAGACCCAGTACTTC
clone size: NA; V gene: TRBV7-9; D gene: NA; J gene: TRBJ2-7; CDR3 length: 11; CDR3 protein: CASSLAQEQYF; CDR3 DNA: TGTGCCAGCAGCTTAGCTCAGGAGCAGTACTTC
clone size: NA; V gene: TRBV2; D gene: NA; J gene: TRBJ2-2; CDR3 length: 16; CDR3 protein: CASPFDTYTNTGELFF; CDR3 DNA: TGTGCCAGCCCCTTTGATACGTATACGAACACCGGGGAGCTGTTTTTT
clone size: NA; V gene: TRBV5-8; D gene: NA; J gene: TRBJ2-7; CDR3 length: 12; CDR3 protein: CASSYTGYEQYF; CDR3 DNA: TGTGCCAGCAGTTACACCGGTTACGAGCAGTACTTC
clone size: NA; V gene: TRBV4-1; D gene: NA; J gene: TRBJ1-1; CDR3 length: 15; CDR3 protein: CASSQDIQRNTEAFF; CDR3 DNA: TGCGCCAGCAGCCAAGATATACAACGGAACACTGAAGCTTTCTTT
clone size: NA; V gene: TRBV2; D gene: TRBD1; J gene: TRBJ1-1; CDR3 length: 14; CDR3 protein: CASRSDRVGTEAFF; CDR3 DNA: TGTGCCAGCAGGTCCGACAGGGTGGGCACTGAAGCTTTCTTT
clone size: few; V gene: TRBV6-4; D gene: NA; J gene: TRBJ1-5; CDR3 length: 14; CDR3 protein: CASSDSGGNQPQHF; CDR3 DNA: TGTGCCAGCAGTGACTCCGGAGGCAATCAGCCCCAGCATTTT
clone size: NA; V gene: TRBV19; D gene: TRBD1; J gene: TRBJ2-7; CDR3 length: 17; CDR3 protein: CASTASSPGQGAYEQYF; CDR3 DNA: TGTGCCAGTACCGCCTCGTCGCCTGGACAGGGGGCCTACGAGCAGTACTTC
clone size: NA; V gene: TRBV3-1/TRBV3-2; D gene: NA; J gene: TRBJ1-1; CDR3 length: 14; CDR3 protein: CASSQGEGNRQAFF; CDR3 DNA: TGTGCCAGCAGCCAAGGAGAGGGAAACAGGCAAGCTTTCTTT
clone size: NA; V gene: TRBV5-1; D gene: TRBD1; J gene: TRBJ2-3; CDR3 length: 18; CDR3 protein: CASSLSGTGGRDTDTQYF; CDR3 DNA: TGCGCCAGCAGCTTGTCCGGGACAGGGGGTCGGGATACAGATACGCAGTATTTT
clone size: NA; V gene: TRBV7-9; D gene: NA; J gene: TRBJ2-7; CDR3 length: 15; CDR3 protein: CASSLVRQHSYEQYF; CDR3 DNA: TGTGCCAGCAGCTTAGTTCGACAGCATTCCTACGAGCAGTACTTC
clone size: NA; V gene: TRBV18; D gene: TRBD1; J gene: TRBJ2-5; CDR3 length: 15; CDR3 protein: CASSRDRGGRETQYF; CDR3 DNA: TGTGCCAGCTCACGCGACAGGGGAGGACGGGAGACCCAGTACTTC
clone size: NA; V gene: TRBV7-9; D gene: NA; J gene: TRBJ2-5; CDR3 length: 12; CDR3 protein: CASSHRQETQYF; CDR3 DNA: TGTGCCAGCAGCCACCGGCAGGAGACCCAGTACTTC
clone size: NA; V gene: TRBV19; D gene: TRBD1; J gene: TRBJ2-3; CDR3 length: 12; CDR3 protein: CATLDRADTQYF; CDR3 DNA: TGTGCCACCCTGGACAGGGCAGATACGCAGTATTTT
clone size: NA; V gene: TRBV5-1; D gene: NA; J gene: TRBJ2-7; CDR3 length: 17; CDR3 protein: CASSLWGAGGDTYEQYF; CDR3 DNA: TGCGCCAGCAGCTTGTGGGGGGCCGGGGGCGATACCTACGAGCAGTACTTC
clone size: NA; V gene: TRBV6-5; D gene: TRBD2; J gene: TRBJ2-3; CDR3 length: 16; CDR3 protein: CASSSGLAGGLDTQYF; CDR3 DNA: TGTGCCAGCAGTTCAGGACTAGCGGGGGGGCTAGATACGCAGTATTTT
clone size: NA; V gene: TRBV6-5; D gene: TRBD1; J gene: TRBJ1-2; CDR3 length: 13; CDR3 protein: CASRVQTGDGYTF; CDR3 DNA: TGTGCCAGCAGAGTCCAGACAGGGGATGGCTACACCTTC
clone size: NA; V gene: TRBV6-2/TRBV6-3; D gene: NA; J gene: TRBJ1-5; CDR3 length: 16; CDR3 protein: CASSSSSGWGNQPQHF; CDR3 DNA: TGTGCCAGCAGTTCCTCTTCAGGTTGGGGCAATCAGCCCCAGCATTTT
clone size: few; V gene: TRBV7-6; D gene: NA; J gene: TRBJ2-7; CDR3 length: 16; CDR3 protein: CASSLEALQAPYEQYF; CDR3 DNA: TGTGCCAGCAGCTTAGAAGCCCTGCAGGCCCCCTACGAGCAGTACTTC
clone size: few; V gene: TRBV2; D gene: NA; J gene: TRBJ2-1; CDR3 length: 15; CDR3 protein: CASTLVALGHNEQFF; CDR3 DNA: TGTGCCAGCACGCTGGTCGCCCTAGGCCACAATGAGCAGTTCTTC
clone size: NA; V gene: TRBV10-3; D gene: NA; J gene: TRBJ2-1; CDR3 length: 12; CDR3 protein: CATEEDGNEQFF; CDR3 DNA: TGTGCCACCGAAGAGGACGGGAATGAGCAGTTCTTC
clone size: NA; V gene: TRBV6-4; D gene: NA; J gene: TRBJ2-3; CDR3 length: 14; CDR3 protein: CASSPQGAVDTQYF; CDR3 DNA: TGTGCCAGCAGTCCACAGGGAGCCGTGGATACGCAGTATTTT
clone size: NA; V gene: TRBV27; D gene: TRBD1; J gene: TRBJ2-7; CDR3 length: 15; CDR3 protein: CASSSGQGGIYEQYF; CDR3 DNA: TGTGCCAGCAGTTCAGGACAGGGTGGGATCTACGAGCAGTACTTC
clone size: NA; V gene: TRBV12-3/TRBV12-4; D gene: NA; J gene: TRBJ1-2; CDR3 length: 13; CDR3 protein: CASSFDQGYGYTF; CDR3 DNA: TGTGCCAGCAGTTTTGACCAGGGGTATGGCTACACCTTC
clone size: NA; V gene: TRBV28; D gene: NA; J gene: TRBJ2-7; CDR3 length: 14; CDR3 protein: CASDLGSKVYEQYF; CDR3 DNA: TGTGCCAGCGATCTGGGGAGCAAGGTCTACGAGCAGTACTTC
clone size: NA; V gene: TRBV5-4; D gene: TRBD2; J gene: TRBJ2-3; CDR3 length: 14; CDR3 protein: CASSPAGGPDTQYF; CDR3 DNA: TGTGCCAGCAGCCCTGCGGGGGGGCCAGATACGCAGTATTTT
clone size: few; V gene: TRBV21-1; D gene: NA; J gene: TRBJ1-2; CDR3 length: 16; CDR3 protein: CASSKGGSSRGYGYTF; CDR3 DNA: TGTGCCAGCAGCAAAGGCGGTAGCTCGAGGGGCTATGGCTACACCTTC
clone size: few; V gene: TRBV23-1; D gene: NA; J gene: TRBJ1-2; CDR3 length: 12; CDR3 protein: CARGDHFYGYTF; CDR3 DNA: TGCGCCAGGGGGGATCATTTCTATGGCTACACCTTC
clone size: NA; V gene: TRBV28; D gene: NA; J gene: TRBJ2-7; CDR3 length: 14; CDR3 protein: CASSYNMGEYEQYF; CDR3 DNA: TGTGCCAGCAGTTACAACATGGGAGAGTACGAGCAGTACTTC
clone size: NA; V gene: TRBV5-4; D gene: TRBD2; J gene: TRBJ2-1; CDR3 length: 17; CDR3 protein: CASSLVPSGGARNEQFF; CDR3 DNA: TGTGCCAGCAGCTTGGTCCCAAGCGGGGGGGCGAGGAATGAGCAGTTCTTC
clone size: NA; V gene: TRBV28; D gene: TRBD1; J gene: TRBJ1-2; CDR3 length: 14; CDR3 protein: CASSLARGSYGYTF; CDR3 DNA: TGTGCCAGCAGTTTAGCCAGGGGGTCCTATGGCTACACCTTC
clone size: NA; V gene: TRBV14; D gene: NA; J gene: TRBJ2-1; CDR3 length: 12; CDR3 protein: CGSGDGYNEQFF; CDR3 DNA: TGTGGATCGGGTGATGGGTACAATGAGCAGTTCTTC
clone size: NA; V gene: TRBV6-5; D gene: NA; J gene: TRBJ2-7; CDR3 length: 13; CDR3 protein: CASRDTGFYEQYF; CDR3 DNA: TGTGCCAGCAGGGATACAGGGTTCTACGAGCAGTACTTC
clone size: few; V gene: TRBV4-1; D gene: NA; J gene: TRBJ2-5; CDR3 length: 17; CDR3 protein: CASSLGTETSETWAQYF; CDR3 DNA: TGCGCCAGCAGCCTAGGGACGGAGACTTCTGAAACCTGGGCCCAGTACTTC
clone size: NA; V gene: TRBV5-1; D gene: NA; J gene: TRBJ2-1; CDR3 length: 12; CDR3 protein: CASSLDLYEQFF; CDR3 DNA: TGCGCCAGCAGCTTGGATTTGTATGAGCAGTTCTTC
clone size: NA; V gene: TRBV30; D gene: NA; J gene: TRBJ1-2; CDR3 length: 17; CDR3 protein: CAWSVNPPGRGDYGYTF; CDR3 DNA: TGTGCCTGGAGTGTAAACCCTCCAGGGAGGGGAGACTATGGCTACACCTTC
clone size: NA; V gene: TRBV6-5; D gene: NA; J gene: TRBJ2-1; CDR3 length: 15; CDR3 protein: CASIFRGAAYNEQFF; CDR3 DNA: TGTGCCAGCATCTTTCGGGGGGCAGCCTACAATGAGCAGTTCTTC
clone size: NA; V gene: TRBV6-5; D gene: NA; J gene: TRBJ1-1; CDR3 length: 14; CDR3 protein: CASSRGVIDTEAFF; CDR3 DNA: TGTGCCAGCAGTCGAGGGGTCATTGACACTGAAGCTTTCTTT
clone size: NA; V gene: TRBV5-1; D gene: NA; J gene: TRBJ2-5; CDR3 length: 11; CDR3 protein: CASSLKETQYF; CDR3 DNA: TGCGCCAGCAGCTTGAAAGAGACCCAGTACTTC
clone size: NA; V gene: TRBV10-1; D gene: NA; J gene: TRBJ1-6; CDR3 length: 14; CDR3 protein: CASSGDTSNSPLHF; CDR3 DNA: TGCGCCAGCAGTGGGGACACAAGCAATTCACCCCTCCACTTT
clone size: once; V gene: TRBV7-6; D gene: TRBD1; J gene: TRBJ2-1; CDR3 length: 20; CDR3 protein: CASSPSTPSRQGARDNEQFF; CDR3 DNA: TGTGCCAGCAGCCCTAGTACGCCGTCTCGACAGGGGGCAAGGGACAATGAGCAGTTCTTC
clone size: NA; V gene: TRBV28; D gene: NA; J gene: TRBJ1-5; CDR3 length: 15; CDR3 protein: CASSLEPYSNQPQHF; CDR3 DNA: TGTGCCAGCAGTTTAGAGCCGTATAGCAATCAGCCCCAGCATTTT
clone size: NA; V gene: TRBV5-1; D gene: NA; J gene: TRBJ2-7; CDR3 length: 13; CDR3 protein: CASSRGEASKQYF; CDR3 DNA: TGCGCCAGCAGCAGGGGGGAGGCGTCCAAGCAGTACTTC
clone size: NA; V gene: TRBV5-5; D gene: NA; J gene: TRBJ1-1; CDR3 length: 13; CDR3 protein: CASSFTGKTEAFF; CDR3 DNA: TGTGCCAGCAGCTTTACAGGGAAGACTGAAGCTTTCTTT
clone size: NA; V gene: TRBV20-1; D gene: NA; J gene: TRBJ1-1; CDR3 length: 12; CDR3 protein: CSASPRGTEAFF; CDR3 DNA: TGCAGTGCTAGTCCGAGGGGGACTGAAGCTTTCTTT
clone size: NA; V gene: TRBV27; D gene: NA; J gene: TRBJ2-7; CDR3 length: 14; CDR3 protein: CASRGGAETYEQYF; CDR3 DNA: TGTGCCAGCAGAGGGGGGGCGGAAACCTACGAGCAGTACTTC
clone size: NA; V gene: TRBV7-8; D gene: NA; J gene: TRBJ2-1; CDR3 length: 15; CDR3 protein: CASSFWGGAGREQFF; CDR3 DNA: TGTGCCAGCAGCTTTTGGGGCGGGGCCGGCAGGGAGCAGTTCTTC
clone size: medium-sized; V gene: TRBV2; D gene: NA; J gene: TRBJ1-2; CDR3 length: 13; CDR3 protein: CASTGESDYGYTF; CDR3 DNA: TGTGCCAGCACAGGGGAAAGCGACTATGGCTACACCTTC
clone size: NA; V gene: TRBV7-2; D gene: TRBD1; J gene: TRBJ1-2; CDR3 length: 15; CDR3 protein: CASSSRDRGLYGYTF; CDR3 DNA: TGTGCCAGCAGCAGCCGGGACAGGGGGCTCTATGGCTACACCTTC
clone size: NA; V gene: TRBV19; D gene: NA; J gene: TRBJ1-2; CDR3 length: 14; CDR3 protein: CASRSRGANYGYTF; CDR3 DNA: TGTGCCAGTAGGTCGCGGGGGGCTAACTATGGCTACACCTTC
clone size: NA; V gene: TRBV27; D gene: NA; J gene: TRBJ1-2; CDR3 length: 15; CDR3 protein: CASSGERWANYGYTF; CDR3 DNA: TGTGCCAGCAGCGGGGAGAGGTGGGCTAACTATGGCTACACCTTC
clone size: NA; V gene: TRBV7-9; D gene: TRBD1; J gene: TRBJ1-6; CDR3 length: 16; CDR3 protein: CASSLRDSIVNSPLHF; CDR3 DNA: TGTGCCAGCAGCTTAAGGGACAGTATAGTAAATTCACCCCTCCACTTT